The T cell receptor beta chain under discussion was sequenced for a study of blood T cell repertoires in COVID-19. On the study more broadly: The United States, Italy and Spain provided the acute and convalescent COVID-19 samples. PBMCs, B-cell-depleted T cells, or T cells were the source of the cDNA or gDNA that made up the material.

V shed 4 bases, J shed 7 bases, and the junction held 14 bases outside the gene matches. Germline CDR1 LGHDT, CDR2 YNNKEL (reference sequence). The CDR3 consists of 16 residues. This clone was recorded once. Per the original methods: Estimated nucleated cell counts came from reference gene primer amplification. The repertoire was sequenced with immunoSEQ multiplex PCR; TCRdb's copy has only in-frame clones and lacks some. From that table come the V and J calls and clone size; the DNA was used to work out D and trimming. The sample shows roughly 100,000 clones, under 90% of them seen only once. Input material: peripheral blood. The J gene is TRBJ2-7, the V gene TRBV3-1 (or the pseudogene TRBV3-2); 9 positions agree with TRBD2. This TCR derives from a human donor in a cohort sampled during active or convalescent COVID-19. The CDR3 loop reads CASSPKTRAGGWEQYF. The CDR3 DNA reads as TGTGCCAGCAGCCCCAAGACCCGAGCGGGGGGTTGGGAGCAGTACTTC.